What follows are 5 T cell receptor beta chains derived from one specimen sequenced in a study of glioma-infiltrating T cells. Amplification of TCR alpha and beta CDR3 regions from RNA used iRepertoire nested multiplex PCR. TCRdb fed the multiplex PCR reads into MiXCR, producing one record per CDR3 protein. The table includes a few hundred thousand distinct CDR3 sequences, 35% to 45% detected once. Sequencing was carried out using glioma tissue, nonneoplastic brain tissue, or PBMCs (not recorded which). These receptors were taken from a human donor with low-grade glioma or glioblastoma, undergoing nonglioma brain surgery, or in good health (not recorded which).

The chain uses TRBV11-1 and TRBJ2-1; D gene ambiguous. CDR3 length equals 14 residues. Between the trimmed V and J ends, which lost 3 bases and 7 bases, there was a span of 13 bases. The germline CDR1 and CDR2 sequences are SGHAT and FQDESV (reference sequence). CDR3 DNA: TGTGCCAGCAGCTTCGGGTTCCAAGGAAATGAGCAGTTCTTC. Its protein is CASSFGFQGNEQFF.

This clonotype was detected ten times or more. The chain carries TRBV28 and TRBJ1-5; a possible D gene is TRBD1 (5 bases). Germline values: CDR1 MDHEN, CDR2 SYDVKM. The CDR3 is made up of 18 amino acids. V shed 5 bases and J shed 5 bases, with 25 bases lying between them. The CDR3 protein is CASSLGKLKGPGHQPQHF. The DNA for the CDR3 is TGTGCCAGCAGTCTCGGTAAACTGAAGGGACCGGGGCATCAGCCCCAGCATTTT.

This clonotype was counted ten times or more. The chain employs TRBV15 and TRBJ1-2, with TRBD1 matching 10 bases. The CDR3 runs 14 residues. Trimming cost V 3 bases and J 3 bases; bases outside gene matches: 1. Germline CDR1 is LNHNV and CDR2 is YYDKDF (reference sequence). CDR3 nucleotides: TGTGCCACCAGCAGGGACAGGGGGGACTATGGCTACACCTTC. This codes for CATSRDRGDYGYTF. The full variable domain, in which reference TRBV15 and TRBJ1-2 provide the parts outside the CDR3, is DAMVIQNPRYQVTQFGKPVTLSCSQTLNHNVMYWYQQKSSQAPKLLFHYYDKDFNNEADTPDNFQSRRPNTSFCFLDIRSPGLGDTAMYLCATSRDRGDYGYTFGSGTRLTVV.

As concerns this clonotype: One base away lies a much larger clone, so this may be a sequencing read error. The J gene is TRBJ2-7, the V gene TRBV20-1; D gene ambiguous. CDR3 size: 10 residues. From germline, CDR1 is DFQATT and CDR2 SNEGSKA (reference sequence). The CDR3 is CSANNYGQYF. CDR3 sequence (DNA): TGCAGTGCCAACAACTACGGGCAGTACTTC.

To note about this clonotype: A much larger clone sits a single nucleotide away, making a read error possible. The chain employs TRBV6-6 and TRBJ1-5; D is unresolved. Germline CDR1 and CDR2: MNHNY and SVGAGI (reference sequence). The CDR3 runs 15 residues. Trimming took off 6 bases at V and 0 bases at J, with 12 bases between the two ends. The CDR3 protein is CASRPVQYSNQPQHF. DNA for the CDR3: TGTGCCAGCAGGCCCGTACAGTATAGCAATCAGCCCCAGCATTTT.